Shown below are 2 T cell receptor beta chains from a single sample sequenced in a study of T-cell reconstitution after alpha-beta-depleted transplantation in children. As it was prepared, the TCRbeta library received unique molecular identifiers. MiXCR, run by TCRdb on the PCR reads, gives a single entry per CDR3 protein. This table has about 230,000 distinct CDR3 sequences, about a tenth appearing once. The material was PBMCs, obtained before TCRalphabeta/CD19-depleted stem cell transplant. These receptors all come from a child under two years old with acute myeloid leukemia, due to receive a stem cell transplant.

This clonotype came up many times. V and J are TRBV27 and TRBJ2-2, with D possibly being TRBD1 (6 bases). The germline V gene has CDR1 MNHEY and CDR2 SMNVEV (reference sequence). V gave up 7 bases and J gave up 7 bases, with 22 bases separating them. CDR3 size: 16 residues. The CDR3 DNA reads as TGTGCCAGCAAGACGCGCAGGGGTCCTGTTAGCGGGGAGCTGTTTTTT. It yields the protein CASKTRRGPVSGELFF.

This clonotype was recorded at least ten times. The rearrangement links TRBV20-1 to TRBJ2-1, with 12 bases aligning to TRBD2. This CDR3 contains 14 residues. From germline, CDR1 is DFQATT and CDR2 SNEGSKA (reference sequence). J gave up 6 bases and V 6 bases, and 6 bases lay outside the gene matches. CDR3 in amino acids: CSAGLAGISNEQFF. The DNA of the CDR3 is TGCAGTGCAGGACTAGCGGGGATCTCCAATGAGCAGTTCTTC.